These T cell receptor beta chains were read from a single sample in a study of T cells after yellow fever vaccination. MiXCR, run by TCRdb on the 5' RACE reads, gives a single entry per CDR3 protein. The sample shows roughly 74,000 distinct CDR3 sequences, approximately 7% of them seen only once. The source was CD8+ T cells sorted from PBMCs, collected 5 days after the first yellow fever vaccination. The receptors come from a young man who received the YFV17D yellow fever vaccine. Both conserved end residues are part of each CDR3. The D gene is left open where the match is weak. Rows give clone size only sometimes, using once, few, many, or a class for an expanded clone.

abundance,v_gene,d_gene,len,j_gene,CDR3aa,CDR3nt
.,TRBV4-1,.,14,TRBJ2-1,CASSQVGDYNEQFF,TGCGCCAGCAGCCAAGTCGGGGACTACAATGAGCAGTTCTTC
.,TRBV7-9,.,13,TRBJ2-5,CATSSGIMETQYF,TGTGCCACCAGCTCCGGGATCATGGAGACCCAGTACTTC
many,TRBV6-5,.,15,TRBJ1-6,CASPAKDGENSPLHF,TGTGCCAGCCCCGCTAAGGACGGCGAAAATTCACCCCTCCACTTT
.,TRBV5-5,.,15,TRBJ1-4,CASSLRGATNEKLFF,TGTGCCAGCAGCTTGAGAGGGGCAACTAATGAAAAACTGTTTTTT
.,TRBV27,TRBD1,17,TRBJ1-5,CASSLGQGASPNQPQHF,TGTGCCAGCAGTTTAGGACAGGGCGCTTCCCCCAATCAGCCCCAGCATTTT
few,TRBV20-1,TRBD1,15,TRBJ1-2,CSARDSGTGNLGYTF,TGCAGTGCTAGAGACTCCGGGACAGGCAATCTGGGCTACACCTTC
many,TRBV27,TRBD1,15,TRBJ1-2,CASSTNRDRAHGYTF,TGTGCCAGCAGTACTAACCGGGACAGGGCCCATGGCTACACCTTC
.,TRBV6-2/TRBV6-3,TRBD1,14,TRBJ2-4,CASRLGQIKNIQYF,TGTGCCAGCAGGCTGGGACAGATTAAAAACATTCAGTACTTC
.,TRBV30,TRBD1,16,TRBJ2-1,CAWSLWTGGHYNEQFF,TGTGCCTGGAGTCTTTGGACAGGGGGCCACTACAATGAGCAGTTCTTC
many,TRBV4-1,TRBD2,17,TRBJ2-1,CASSQGIAGGPGDEQFF,TGCGCCAGCAGCCAAGGCATAGCGGGGGGACCTGGCGATGAGCAGTTCTTC
.,TRBV27,TRBD1,13,TRBJ1-5,CASSYRGMQPQHF,TGTGCCAGCAGTTACAGGGGTATGCAGCCCCAGCATTTT
many,TRBV7-2,.,12,TRBJ1-1,CASSLMNTEAFF,TGTGCCAGCAGCTTAATGAACACTGAAGCTTTCTTT
few,TRBV9,.,15,TRBJ2-3,CASSGGAGSTDTQYF,TGTGCCAGCAGCGGTGGGGCGGGGAGCACAGATACGCAGTATTTT
few,TRBV5-4,TRBD2,16,TRBJ2-3,CASSSGLAGSADTQYF,TGTGCCAGCAGCTCTGGACTAGCGGGGAGCGCAGATACGCAGTATTTT
.,TRBV3-1,.,13,TRBJ2-1,CASSQNPYNEQFF,TGTGCCAGCAGCCAGAACCCGTACAATGAGCAGTTCTTC
.,TRBV4-1,.,15,TRBJ1-1,CASSQDPGVNTEAFF,TGCGCCAGCAGCCAAGACCCAGGGGTGAACACTGAAGCTTTCTTT
.,TRBV20-1,TRBD1,13,TRBJ2-7,CSARTGFSYEQYF,TGCAGTGCGCGGACAGGCTTCTCCTACGAGCAGTACTTC
few,TRBV27,.,16,TRBJ2-1,CASSLRASGPYNEQFF,TGTGCCAGCAGTTTAAGAGCCAGCGGACCCTACAATGAGCAGTTCTTC
.,TRBV19,TRBD2,15,TRBJ2-1,CASSTSSGAYNEQFF,TGTGCCAGTAGTACTTCTAGCGGAGCCTACAATGAGCAGTTCTTC
few,TRBV12-3/TRBV12-4,TRBD2,16,TRBJ2-2,CASLQPLAGDSGELFF,TGTGCCAGCCTTCAGCCCCTAGCGGGGGACAGCGGGGAGCTGTTTTTT
.,TRBV7-3,.,14,TRBJ2-5,CASSLVGNQETQYF,TGTGCCAGCAGCCTGGTGGGGAACCAAGAGACCCAGTACTTC
.,TRBV9,TRBD1,13,TRBJ1-1,CASARQGNTEAFF,TGTGCCAGCGCGCGACAGGGAAATACTGAAGCTTTCTTT
many,TRBV7-9,.,14,TRBJ2-1,CASSLDGGNNEQFF,TGTGCCAGCAGCTTGGATGGCGGGAACAATGAGCAGTTCTTC
many,TRBV7-3,.,15,TRBJ1-1,CASSPQGSMNTEAFF,TGTGCCAGCAGCCCCCAGGGTAGTATGAACACTGAAGCTTTCTTT
few,TRBV5-4,.,13,TRBJ2-3,CASSPRVPDTQYF,TGTGCCAGCAGCCCTAGGGTGCCAGATACGCAGTATTTT
.,TRBV12-3/TRBV12-4,TRBD2,15,TRBJ2-1,CASSSIVAGVGEQFF,TGTGCCAGCAGTTCTATCGTAGCGGGGGTTGGTGAGCAGTTCTTC
.,TRBV3-1,.,15,TRBJ1-2,CASSQEPVLGYGYTF,TGTGCCAGCAGCCAAGAACCGGTGCTTGGGTATGGCTACACCTTC
many,TRBV6-5,.,15,TRBJ1-3,CASSYGSTSGNTIYF,TGTGCCAGCAGTTACGGATCGACCTCTGGAAACACCATATATTTT
many,TRBV14,.,15,TRBJ1-6,CASSQEGALGTPLHF,TGTGCCAGCAGCCAAGAGGGGGCTCTCGGTACACCCCTCCACTTT
few,TRBV29-1,.,12,TRBJ1-1,CSVVTGNTEAFF,TGCAGCGTTGTTACGGGGAACACTGAAGCTTTCTTT
many,TRBV7-9,.,13,TRBJ2-2,CASSPGNSGELFF,TGTGCCAGCAGCCCCGGGAACTCGGGGGAGCTGTTTTTT
.,TRBV12-3/TRBV12-4,.,15,TRBJ1-2,CASTSSRGQAYGYTF,TGTGCCAGCACCTCGTCGAGGGGCCAGGCCTATGGCTACACCTTC
many,TRBV7-9,.,16,TRBJ2-5,CASSDPLSRVQETQYF,TGTGCCAGCAGCGACCCTCTTTCCAGGGTCCAAGAGACCCAGTACTTC
many,TRBV19,.,12,TRBJ2-2,CASWTATGELFF,TGTGCCAGTTGGACAGCCACCGGGGAGCTGTTTTTT
few,TRBV4-1,.,17,TRBJ2-7,CASSQVPPFGGVYEQYF,TGCGCCAGCAGCCAAGTTCCCCCATTCGGGGGCGTCTACGAGCAGTACTTC
many,TRBV28,.,12,TRBJ2-5,CASSPSGPHQYF,TGTGCCAGCAGTCCGAGCGGACCACACCAGTACTTC
.,TRBV7-6,.,13,TRBJ1-1,CASSQGSRGEAFF,TGTGCCAGCAGCCAAGGGAGCCGCGGTGAAGCTTTCTTT
.,TRBV7-6,TRBD1,14,TRBJ2-1,CASSSEDRDNEQFF,TGTGCCAGCAGCTCGGAGGACAGGGACAATGAGCAGTTCTTC
few,TRBV7-8,.,14,TRBJ2-7,CASSLVLYWYEQYF,TGTGCCAGCAGCTTAGTGCTGTACTGGTACGAGCAGTACTTC
.,TRBV27,.,17,TRBJ2-3,CASSSLTQTGLRDTQYF,TGTGCCAGCAGTTCCTTAACCCAGACAGGTCTGAGGGATACGCAGTATTTT
few,TRBV10-3,TRBD1,11,TRBJ2-1,CATGGSNEQFF,TGTGCCACAGGGGGCTCGAATGAGCAGTTCTTC
few,TRBV6-6,TRBD2,13,TRBJ2-5,CASLAGFGETQYF,TGTGCCAGCCTAGCGGGGTTTGGAGAGACCCAGTACTTC
many,TRBV27,.,14,TRBJ1-5,CASSPTTGGQPQHF,TGTGCCAGCAGTCCCACGACAGGCGGCCAGCCCCAGCATTTT
many,TRBV12-5,TRBD1,16,TRBJ2-3,CASGSPGTVSTDTQYF,TGTGCTAGTGGTTCCCCCGGGACAGTGAGCACAGATACGCAGTATTTT
few,TRBV7-2,.,12,TRBJ2-7,CASSLRVSEQYF,TGTGCCAGCAGCTTAAGGGTATCCGAGCAGTACTTC
many,TRBV12-3/TRBV12-4,.,11,TRBJ2-3,CATQSAGTQYF,TGTGCCACGCAATCGGCGGGCACGCAGTATTTT
.,TRBV7-2,TRBD1,14,TRBJ2-7,CASTTPGGGYEQYF,TGTGCCAGCACCACCCCAGGGGGTGGGTACGAGCAGTACTTC
few,TRBV4-3,.,15,TRBJ1-5,CASSQDSAKNQPQHF,TGCGCCAGCAGCCAAGATTCAGCTAAAAATCAGCCCCAGCATTTT
.,TRBV6-5,.,14,TRBJ1-2,CASSYSIGGYGYTF,TGTGCCAGCAGTTACTCGATAGGGGGCTATGGCTACACCTTC
.,TRBV2,TRBD1,16,TRBJ2-3,CASSEWGTESTDTQYF,TGTGCCAGCAGTGAATGGGGGACAGAGAGCACAGATACGCAGTATTTT
.,TRBV18,TRBD2,18,TRBJ2-1,CASSLAGGFSSSYNEQFF,TGTGCCAGCTCGCTAGCGGGGGGGTTCTCCAGCTCCTACAATGAGCAGTTCTTC